The sequence of this TCR beta chain was determined in a study of T cell repertoires in cytomegalovirus infection (dated by TCRdb to the late 2010s). With regard to the full study: The peptide stimulations were aimed at well-studied HLA-B-restricted epitopes as well as recently identified HLA-C-restricted CMV epitopes, whose presentation resists viral immunomodulation. The HLA type of each donor mattered for the analysis, because public TCR beta signatures pointed to carriage of CMV infection along with the matching HLA type. General study outcomes and caveats: The ex vivo response was dominated by HLA-C-restricted CMV-specific TCR beta clonotypes, which also provided the single most frequent clonotype in two of eight donors. In both this cohort and an independent roughly 400-donor cohort, the cumulative frequency of public TCR beta family members distinguished carriers of CMV infection plus the relevant HLA type.

The treatment or condition label, read with the paper, signifies: in vitro stimulation with specific CMV peptide epitopes to enrich CMV-specific T cells. The junction carries 21 bases between V and J, which are trimmed by 5 bases and 3 bases respectively. Taken from the germline V gene, the CDR1 and CDR2 loops are SGHRS and YFSETQ. From cysteine to phenylalanine, the CDR3 is 17 amino acids long. Left in the record is the CDR3 DNA by itself, 51 bases read in frame from the first base. As regards this clonotype: Its antigen remains undetermined. One base away there is no much larger clone; base qualities are not given.

Sequencing relied on an Illumina HiSeq 1500. TCRdb applied fastp at Q25 and MiXCR to the public reads, then kept only in-frame beta chains. Rows merge per CDR3 protein into single entries with the most common DNA and genes. This sample holds roughly 700,000 distinct CDR3 sequences; roughly 36% were observed only once. Together, the top ten hold about 18% of the sample. The receptor chain draws on TRBV5-1 and TRBJ1-3; the D gene identity is not certain. Sample: cultured PBMCs, taken from culture after CMV antigen stimulation. The source of this sequence is a human donor in good health (CMV status not recorded). Some clones in this sample may be carry-over from other donors' samples. The bases read TGCGCCAGCAGACCCTATTGGGCGGCGGAGCGTGGAAACACCATATATTTT. Translated, this gives CASRPYWAAERGNTIYF.